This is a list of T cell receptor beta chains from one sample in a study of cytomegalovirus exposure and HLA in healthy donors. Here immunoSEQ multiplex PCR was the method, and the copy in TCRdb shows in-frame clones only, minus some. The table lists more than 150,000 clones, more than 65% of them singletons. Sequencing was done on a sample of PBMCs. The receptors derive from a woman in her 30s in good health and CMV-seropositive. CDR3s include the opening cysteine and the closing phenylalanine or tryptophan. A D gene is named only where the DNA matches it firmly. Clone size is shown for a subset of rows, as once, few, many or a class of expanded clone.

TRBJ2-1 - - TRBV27 CASSFAPTYSSYNEQFF TGTGCCAGCAGTTTTGCTCCGACTTATAGCTCCTACAATGAGCAGTTCTTC
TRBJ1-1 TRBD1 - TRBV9 CASSAGQWTEAFF TGTGCCAGCAGCGCGGGACAGTGGACTGAAGCTTTCTTT
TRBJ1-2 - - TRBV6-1 CASSLGQERYGYTF TGTGCCAGCAGTTTGGGGCAGGAGCGCTATGGCTACACCTTC
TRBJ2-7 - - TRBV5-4 CASSSSLKQYF TGTGCCAGCAGCTCTTCCTTAAAGCAGTACTTC
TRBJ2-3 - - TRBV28 CASSFEGQSTDTQYF TGTGCCAGCAGTTTCGAGGGCCAGTCAACAGATACGCAGTATTTT
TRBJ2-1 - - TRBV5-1 CASSRREYGNNEQFF TGCGCCAGCAGCAGGAGGGAGTATGGGAACAATGAGCAGTTCTTC
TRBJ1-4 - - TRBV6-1 CASRRSSNEKLFF TGTGCCAGCAGGCGGTCTTCTAATGAAAAACTGTTTTTT
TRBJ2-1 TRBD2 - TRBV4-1 CASSQVSGGDNEQFF TGCGCCAGCAGCCAGGTTAGCGGGGGGGACAATGAGCAGTTCTTC
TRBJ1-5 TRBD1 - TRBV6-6 CASSYSGQSNQPQHF TGTGCCAGCAGTTACTCGGGACAGAGCAATCAGCCCCAGCATTTT
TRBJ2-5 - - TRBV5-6 CASSRIAGETQYF TGTGCCAGCAGCCGAATCGCGGGAGAGACCCAGTACTTC
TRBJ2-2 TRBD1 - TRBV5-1 CASALGDRVTGELFF TGCGCCAGCGCGCTAGGGGACAGGGTTACCGGGGAGCTGTTTTTT
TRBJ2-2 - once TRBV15 CATSSLPLEGAGELFF TGTGCCACCAGCAGCCTTCCCTTAGAAGGGGCCGGGGAGCTGTTTTTT
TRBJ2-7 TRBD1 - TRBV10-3 CAISESGQGLAYEQYF TGTGCCATCAGTGAGTCGGGACAGGGGCTCGCCTACGAGCAGTACTTC
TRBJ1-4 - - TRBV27 CASSLSPGNTEKLFF TGTGCCAGCAGTTTATCGCCGGGAAACACAGAAAAACTGTTTTTT
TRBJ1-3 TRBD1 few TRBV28 CASSFRGHGNTIYF TGTGCCAGCAGTTTTAGGGGGCATGGAAACACCATATATTTT
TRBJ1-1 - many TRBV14 CASSQAQGLAFF TGTGCCAGCAGCCAAGCCCAGGGTCTGGCTTTCTTT
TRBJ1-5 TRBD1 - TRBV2 CATSTGGFDNQPQHF TGTGCCACCTCGACAGGGGGCTTTGACAATCAGCCCCAGCATTTT
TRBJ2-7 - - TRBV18 CASSPFRVPRAGSSYEQYF TGTGCCAGCTCACCCTTCCGGGTACCCAGGGCGGGGAGCTCCTACGAGCAGTACTTC
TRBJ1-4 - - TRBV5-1 CASSLAGRGDEKLFF TGCGCCAGCAGCTTGGCAGGGCGCGGGGATGAAAAACTGTTTTTT
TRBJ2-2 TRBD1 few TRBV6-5 CASSYGSGQPTGELFF TGTGCCAGCAGTTACGGCTCGGGACAGCCCACCGGGGAGCTGTTTTTT
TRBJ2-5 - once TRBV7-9 CASSLKGGMETQYF TGTGCCAGCAGCTTAAAGGGGGGGATGGAGACCCAGTACTTC
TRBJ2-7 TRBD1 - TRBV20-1 CSARDRRMTF TGCAGTGCACGGGACAGACGTATGACCTTC
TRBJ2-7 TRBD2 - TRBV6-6 CASSLSASGGYEQYF TGTGCCAGCAGCCTATCGGCTAGCGGGGGCTACGAGCAGTACTTC
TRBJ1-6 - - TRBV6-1 CASMIQESNNSPLHF TGTGCCAGCATGATACAGGAGAGTAATAATTCACCCCTCCACTTT
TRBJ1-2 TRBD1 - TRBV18 CASSHKQGAAGYTF TGTGCCAGCTCCCACAAACAGGGGGCCGCTGGCTACACCTTC
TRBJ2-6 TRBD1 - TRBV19 CASSSGTASPGANVLTF TGTGCCAGTAGCTCCGGGACAGCGTCCCCTGGGGCCAACGTCCTGACTTTC
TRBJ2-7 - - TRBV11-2 CASSSSPYEQYF TGTGCCAGCAGCTCAAGCCCCTACGAGCAGTACTTC
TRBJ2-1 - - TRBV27 CASSLLGGSYNEQFF TGTGCCAGCAGTTTATTGGGGGGCTCCTACAATGAGCAGTTCTTC
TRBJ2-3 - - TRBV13 CASSLSDTQYF TGTGCCAGCAGCCTCTCAGATACGCAGTATTTT
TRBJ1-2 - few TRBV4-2 CASSQQMLKAYGYTF TGTGCCAGCAGCCAGCAAATGCTGAAAGCCTATGGCTACACCTTC
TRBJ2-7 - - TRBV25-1 CASSEYRVAGSYEQYF TGTGCCAGCAGTGAATATCGTGTGGCGGGCTCCTACGAGCAGTACTTC
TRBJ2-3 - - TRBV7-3 CASSLIGGRADTQYF TGTGCCAGCAGCTTAATAGGGGGGAGGGCAGATACGCAGTATTTT
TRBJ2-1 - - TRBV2 CASSERRAQFF TGTGCCAGCAGTGAGAGGCGGGCGCAGTTCTTC
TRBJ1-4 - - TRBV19 CASSTNRETGEKLFF TGTGCCAGTAGTACCAACAGGGAGACAGGAGAAAAACTGTTTTTT
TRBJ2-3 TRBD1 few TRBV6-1 CASSLYRGPDTQYF TGTGCCAGCAGTCTCTACAGGGGTCCAGATACGCAGTATTTT
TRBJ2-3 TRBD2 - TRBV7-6 CASSFRGREGQDTQYF TGTGCCAGCAGCTTCCGGGGGCGGGAGGGCCAAGATACGCAGTATTTT
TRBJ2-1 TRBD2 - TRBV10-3 CAISARGGDDEQFF TGTGCCATCAGTGCGCGGGGGGGCGACGATGAGCAGTTCTTC
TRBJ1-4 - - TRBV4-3 CASSQETGGNEKLFF TGCGCCAGCAGCCAAGAGACAGGCGGTAATGAAAAACTGTTTTTT
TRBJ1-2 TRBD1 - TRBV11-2 CASSKGGQGSGYTF TGTGCCAGCAGCAAAGGGGGACAGGGGTCTGGCTACACCTTC
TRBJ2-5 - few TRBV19 CASSLGLGVLGTQYF TGTGCCAGTAGTCTGGGCCTAGGGGTATTGGGGACCCAGTACTTC
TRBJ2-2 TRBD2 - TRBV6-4 CASSRTSGMYTGELFF TGTGCCAGCAGTCGGACTAGCGGGATGTACACCGGGGAGCTGTTTTTT
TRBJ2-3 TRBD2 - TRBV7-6 CASSSLAGTSTDTQYF TGTGCCAGCAGCTCGCTAGCGGGGACTAGCACAGATACGCAGTATTTT
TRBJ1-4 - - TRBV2 CASSPNNEKLFF TGTGCCAGCTCCCCAAATAATGAAAAACTGTTTTTT
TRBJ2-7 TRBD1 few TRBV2 CASSVSGGSLYEQYF TGTGCCAGCAGTGTTTCAGGGGGCAGTCTGTACGAGCAGTACTTC
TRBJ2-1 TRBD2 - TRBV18 CASSQLASVGNEQFF TGTGCCAGCTCACAACTAGCGTCAGTGGGGAATGAGCAGTTCTTC